This T cell receptor beta chain was sequenced for a study of early T cells in non-severe SARS-CoV-2 infection. Study-wide background: Sequencing used unsorted whole-blood bulk RNA, so chains lack pairing. The study's findings and limits: The matching step, a VDJdb search, favored anti-spike CD8 responses and missed private and CD4 specificities.

Unique molecular identifiers were added to individual cDNA molecules. TCRdb itself ran the 5' RACE reads through MiXCR, one entry per CDR3 protein. Found here are about 110,000 distinct CDR3 sequences, around an eighth of them singletons; the top ten hold around 3.2%. This clonotype was recorded many times. The antigen is undetermined. The CDR3 loop spans 13 amino acids. Trimming cost V 3 bases and J 0 bases, with 6 bases left between them. Germline-derived CDR1 and CDR2 are MNHEY and SVGAGI. The chain has TRBV6-5 and TRBJ2-7; the D is unclear. The source of this sequence is an adult who was a healthcare worker with PCR-confirmed SARS-CoV-2 infection or an uninfected control (not recorded which). The material sequenced was whole blood. CDR3 coding DNA: TGTGCCAGCAGTTATTTGAACTCCTACGAGCAGTACTTC. It codes for CASSYLNSYEQYF.